This passage covers 10 T cell receptor beta chains from one sample sequenced in a study of T cell responses to AZD1222 COVID-19 vaccine. Repertoires were generated with immunoSEQ multiplex PCR, while TCRdb's copy carries only in-frame clones and drops some. There are tens of thousands of clones in the sample; 75% to 90% occur only once, and 15% to 20% lies in the top ten. The sample here was peripheral blood, taken 28 days after the second AZD1222 dose. The origin of the receptors is an adult who received the AZD1222 COVID-19 vaccine.

The DNA for the CDR3 is TGTGCCAGCAGCTTAGACTTTTATGTCTACGAGCAGTACTTC. It specifies CASSLDFYVYEQYF. The genes are TRBV11-2 and TRBJ2-7; D uncertain. V shed 0 bases and J shed 3 bases, with 9 bases lying between them. In germline, CDR1 is SGHAT, CDR2 FQNNGV. This CDR3 spans 14 amino acids.

The chain links TRBV27 to TRBJ2-7, with D perhaps matching TRBD2 (5 bases). Trimming pared 0 bases from V and 0 bases from J, leaving 9 bases between. The CDR3 is 15 amino acids. The germline gives CDR1 MNHEY, CDR2 SMNVEV (reference sequence). The CDR3 loop is CASSLSYGDSYEQYF. In DNA, the CDR3 is TGTGCCAGCAGTTTATCGTACGGGGACTCCTACGAGCAGTACTTC.

The DNA of the CDR3 is TGTGCCAGTAGTATAGGGACGCGTGAGACCCAGTACTTC. This codes for CASSIGTRETQYF. The chain carries TRBV19 and TRBJ2-5; D remains unclear. The CDR3 length is 13 residues. Trimming cost V 1 base and J 5 bases, with 8 bases left between them. CDR1 is LNHDA and CDR2 is SQIVND in the germline V gene (reference sequence). Full variable domain (missing parts from reference TRBV19 and TRBJ2-5): DGGITQSPKYLFRKEGQNVTLSCEQNLNHDAMYWYRQDPGQGLRLIYYSQIVNDFQKGDIAEGYSVSREKKESFPLTVTSAQKNPTAFYLCASSIGTRETQYFGPGTRLLVL.

This chain uses TRBV18 with TRBJ2-2; 8 nucleotides match TRBD2. This CDR3 has 15 amino acids. Germline V gene data show CDR1 as KGHSH and CDR2 as LQKENI. The V segment lost 3 bases and the J segment 3 bases; nucleotides outside the gene matches: 3. In DNA form, the CDR3 reads TGTGCCAGCTCACCTGCGGGGGGTCACACCGGGGAGCTGTTTTTT. It yields the protein CASSPAGGHTGELFF.

The genes are TRBV13 and TRBJ2-3, with 8 bases identical to TRBD2. The CDR3 runs to 16 residues. CDR1 and CDR2 from the germline V gene are PRHDT and FYEKMQ (reference sequence). J lost 3 bases, V lost 3 bases, and 8 bases had no gene match. For the CDR3, the DNA is TGTGCCAGCAGCTTTGACGGGGGGGCCGGGACAGATACGCAGTATTTT. It is translated as CASSFDGGAGTDTQYF.

The chain recombines TRBV9 with TRBJ2-7; 8 bases are a match to TRBD2. The trim removed 0 bases at V and 0 bases at J, leaving 8 bases unmatched. The CDR3 is 17 residues long. The germline gives CDR1 SGDLS, CDR2 YYNGEE. CDR3 sequence: CASSVAFSGESSYEQYF. CDR3 DNA: TGTGCCAGCAGCGTAGCCTTTAGCGGGGAGAGCTCCTACGAGCAGTACTTC. The variable domain in full, with the rest retrieved from reference TRBV9 and TRBJ2-7, is DSGVTQTPKHLITATGQRVTLRCSPRSGDLSVYWYQQSLDQGLQFLIQYYNGEERAKGNILERFSAQQFPDLHSELNLSSLELGDSALYFCASSVAFSGESSYEQYFGPGTRLTVT.

The chain links TRBV5-1 to TRBJ2-3; tentatively, D is TRBD2 (6 bases). Germline loops: CDR1 SGHRS, CDR2 YFSETQ. CDR3 size: 14 residues. V dropped 3 bases and J dropped 2 bases, with 10 bases sitting between them. The chain's CDR3 is CASSSGTFTDTQYF. The CDR3 nucleotides read TGCGCCAGCAGCTCCGGGACTTTCACAGATACGCAGTATTTT.

CDR3 protein: CASKTRTGELFF. In DNA, the CDR3 is TGTGCCAGTAAAACTCGGACCGGGGAGCTGTTTTTT. The J gene is TRBJ2-2, the V gene TRBV19, with unresolved D. This CDR3 region has 12 residues. Trimming took off 7 bases at V and 5 bases at J, with 8 bases between the two ends. Per the germline V gene, CDR1 is LNHDA and CDR2 is SQIVND (reference sequence).

The chain has TRBV19 and TRBJ2-3; D remains ambiguous. From germline, CDR1 is LNHDA and CDR2 SQIVND (reference sequence). The CDR3 has 11 residues. Trimming pared 5 bases from V and 6 bases from J, leaving 6 bases between. CDR3 bases: TGTGCCAGTAGTTTCGGGGATACGCAGTATTTT. This gives the protein CASSFGDTQYF.

The chain combines TRBV19 with TRBJ1-1; 11 nucleotides align to TRBD1. Germline V gene sequence: CDR1 LNHDA, CDR2 SQIVND (reference sequence). This CDR3 has 15 residues. V dropped 8 bases and J dropped 4; count of bases not matched to a gene: 9. The CDR3 region is CASFSGDRGGTEAFF. CDR3 sequence (DNA): TGTGCCAGTTTTTCCGGGGACAGGGGGGGCACTGAAGCTTTCTTT.